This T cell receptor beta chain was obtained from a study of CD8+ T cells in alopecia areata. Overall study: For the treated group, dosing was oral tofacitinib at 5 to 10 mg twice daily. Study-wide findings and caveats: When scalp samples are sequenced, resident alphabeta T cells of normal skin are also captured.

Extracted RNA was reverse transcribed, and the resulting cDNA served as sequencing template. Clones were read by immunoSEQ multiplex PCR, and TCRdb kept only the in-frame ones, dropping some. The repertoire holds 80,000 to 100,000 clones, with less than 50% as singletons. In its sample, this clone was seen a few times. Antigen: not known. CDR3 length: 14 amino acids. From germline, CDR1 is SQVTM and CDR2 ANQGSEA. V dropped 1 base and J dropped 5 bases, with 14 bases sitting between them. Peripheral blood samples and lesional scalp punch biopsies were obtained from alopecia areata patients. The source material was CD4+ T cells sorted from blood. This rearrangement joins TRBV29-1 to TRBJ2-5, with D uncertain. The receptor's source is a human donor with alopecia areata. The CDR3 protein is CSVEVSGGSETQYF. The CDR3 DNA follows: TGCAGCGTTGAAGTATCAGGTGGATCGGAGACCCAGTACTTC.